This T cell receptor beta chain is drawn from a study of molecular identifiers for immune sequencing clone quantification. TCRdb itself ran the PCR reads through MiXCR, one entry per CDR3 protein. The table has some 59,000 distinct CDR3 sequences, approximately 25% seen once; the top ten hold 1.9%. Preparation of naive CD8 libraries involved 20,000 to 1,000,000 sorted cells and 10%, 30% or 50% RNA. Naive CD8 T cell sorting was performed on the CD8+CD4-CCR7+CD45RA+ phenotype. This clonotype was counted ten times or more. V was shortened by 4 bases and J by 5 bases, with 8 bases between the two germline ends. CDR1 is KGHDR, CDR2 SFDVKD, per germline. This CDR3 comprises 13 residues.

The receptor's source is a human donor in good health. Some libraries in this study had Jurkat cell RNA spiked in. Sequenced input: naive CD8+ T cells from blood, with Jurkat cell RNA spiked in. The subset: FACS-sorted CD8+CD4-CCR7+CD45RA+ naive T cells. The gene calls are TRBV24-1 and TRBJ2-1; D is ambiguous. The CDR3 region is CATSETSNNEQFF. CDR3 nucleotides: TGTGCCACCAGTGAAACGAGTAACAATGAGCAGTTCTTC.